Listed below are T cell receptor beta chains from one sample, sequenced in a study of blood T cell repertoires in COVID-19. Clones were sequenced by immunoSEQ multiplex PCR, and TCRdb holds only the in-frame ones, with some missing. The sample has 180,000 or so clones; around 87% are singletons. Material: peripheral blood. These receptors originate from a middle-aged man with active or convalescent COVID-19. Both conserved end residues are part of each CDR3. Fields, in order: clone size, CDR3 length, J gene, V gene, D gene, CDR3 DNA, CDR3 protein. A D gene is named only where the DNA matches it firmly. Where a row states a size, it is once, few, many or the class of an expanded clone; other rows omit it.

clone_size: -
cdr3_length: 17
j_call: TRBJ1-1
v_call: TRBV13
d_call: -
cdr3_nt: TGTGCCAGCAGCTTCACCCGCGGGGGACTGAAGAACACTGAAGCTTTCTTT
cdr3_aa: CASSFTRGGLKNTEAFF

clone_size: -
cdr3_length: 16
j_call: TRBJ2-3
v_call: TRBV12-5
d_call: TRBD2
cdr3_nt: TGTGCTAGTGGTTTGCCCCTGGGGGGGGTCCAGGATACGCAGTATTTT
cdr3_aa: CASGLPLGGVQDTQYF

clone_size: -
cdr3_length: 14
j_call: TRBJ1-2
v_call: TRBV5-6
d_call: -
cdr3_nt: TGTGCCAGCAGCTTGGGTTCAGGGGCCTATGGCTACACCTTC
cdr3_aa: CASSLGSGAYGYTF

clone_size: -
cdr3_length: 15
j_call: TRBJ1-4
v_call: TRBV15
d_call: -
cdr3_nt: TGTGCCACCAGCAGAGACAGGGGCGAAGGTGAAAAACTGTTTTTT
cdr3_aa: CATSRDRGEGEKLFF

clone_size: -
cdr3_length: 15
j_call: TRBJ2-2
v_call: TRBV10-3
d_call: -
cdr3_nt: TGTGCCATTAAGCAGACTAGTTCGAACACCGGGGAGCTGTTTTTT
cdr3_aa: CAIKQTSSNTGELFF

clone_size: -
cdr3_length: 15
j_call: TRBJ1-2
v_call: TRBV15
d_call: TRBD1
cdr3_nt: TGTGCCACCAGCGATCGGGACAGAGCCAACTATGGCTACACCTTC
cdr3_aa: CATSDRDRANYGYTF

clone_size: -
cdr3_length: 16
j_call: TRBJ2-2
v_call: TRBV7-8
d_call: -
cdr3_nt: TGTGCCAGCAGCTCCTACAGGTTCGCGAACACCGGGGAGCTGTTTTTT
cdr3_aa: CASSSYRFANTGELFF

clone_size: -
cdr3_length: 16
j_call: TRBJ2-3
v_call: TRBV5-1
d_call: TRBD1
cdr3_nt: TGCGCCAGCAGCTTGGGGGACAGGGGATACACAGATACGCAGTATTTT
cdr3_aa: CASSLGDRGYTDTQYF

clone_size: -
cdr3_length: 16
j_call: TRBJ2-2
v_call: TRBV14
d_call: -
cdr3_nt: TGTGCCAGCAGCCAAACGGAAGCGGCGAACACCGGGGAGCTGTTTTTT
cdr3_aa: CASSQTEAANTGELFF

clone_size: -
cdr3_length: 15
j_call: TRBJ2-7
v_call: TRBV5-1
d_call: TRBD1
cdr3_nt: TGCGCCAGCAGCCTGGGACAGGGGGGGTTATACGAGCAGTACTTC
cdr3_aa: CASSLGQGGLYEQYF

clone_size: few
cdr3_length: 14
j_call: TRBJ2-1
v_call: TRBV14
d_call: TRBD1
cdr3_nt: TGTGCCAGCAGCCAGTTAGACAGGGTTAATGAGCAGTTCTTC
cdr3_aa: CASSQLDRVNEQFF

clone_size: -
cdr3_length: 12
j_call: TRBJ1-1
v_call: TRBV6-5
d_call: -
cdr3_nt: TGTGCCACCCGCACAGGGAGCGGTGAAGCTTTCTTT
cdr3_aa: CATRTGSGEAFF

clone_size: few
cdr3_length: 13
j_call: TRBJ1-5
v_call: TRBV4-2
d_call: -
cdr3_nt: TGTGCCAGCAGCCAATCCCCTAATCAGCCCCAGCATTTT
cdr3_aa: CASSQSPNQPQHF

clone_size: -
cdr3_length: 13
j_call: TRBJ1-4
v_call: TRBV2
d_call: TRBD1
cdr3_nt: TGTGCCAGCAGAGGGGACAGTTATGAAAAACTGTTTTTT
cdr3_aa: CASRGDSYEKLFF

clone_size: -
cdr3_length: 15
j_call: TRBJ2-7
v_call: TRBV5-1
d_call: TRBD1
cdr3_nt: TGCGCCAGCAGCTCCGGACAGGGGGGAACCTACGAGCAGTACTTC
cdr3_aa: CASSSGQGGTYEQYF

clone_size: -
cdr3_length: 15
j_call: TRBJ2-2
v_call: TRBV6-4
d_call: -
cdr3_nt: TGTGCCAGCAGTACGACAGGAGAGAACACCGGGGAGCTGTTTTTT
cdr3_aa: CASSTTGENTGELFF

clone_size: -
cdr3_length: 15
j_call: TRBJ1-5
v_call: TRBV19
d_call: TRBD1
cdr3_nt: TGTGCCAGTAGTGAGGGACAGGTCTTCAATCAGCCCCAGCATTTT
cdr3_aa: CASSEGQVFNQPQHF

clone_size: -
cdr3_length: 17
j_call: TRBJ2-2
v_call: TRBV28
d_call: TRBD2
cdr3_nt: TGTGCCAGCAGTTTCCGGGGACTAGCGGGGGGGCCCGGGGAGCTGTTTTTT
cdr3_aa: CASSFRGLAGGPGELFF

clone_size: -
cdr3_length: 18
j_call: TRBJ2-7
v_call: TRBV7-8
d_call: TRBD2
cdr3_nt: TGTGCCAGCAGCTTAAGAGTGTTGGGTGGGACTAGCGGCTACGAGCAGTACTTC
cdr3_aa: CASSLRVLGGTSGYEQYF

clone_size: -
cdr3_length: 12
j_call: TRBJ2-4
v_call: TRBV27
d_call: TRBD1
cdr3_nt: TGTGCCAGCAGGGGGGACAGAGACATTCAGTACTTC
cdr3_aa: CASRGDRDIQYF

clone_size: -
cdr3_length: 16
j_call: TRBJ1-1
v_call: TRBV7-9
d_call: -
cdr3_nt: TGTGCCAGCAGCTCGCCCTCACCCCGAGGGAAGACTGAAGCTTTCTTT
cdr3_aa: CASSSPSPRGKTEAFF

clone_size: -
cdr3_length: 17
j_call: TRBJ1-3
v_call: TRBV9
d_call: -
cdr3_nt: TGTGCCAGTAGTAGGGAGGGCCACCCCTCCTCTGGAAACACCATATATTTT
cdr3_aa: CASSREGHPSSGNTIYF

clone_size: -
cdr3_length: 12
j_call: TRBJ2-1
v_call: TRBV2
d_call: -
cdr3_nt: TGTGCCAGCAGAGGGGAAAGCATTGAGCAGTTCTTC
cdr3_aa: CASRGESIEQFF

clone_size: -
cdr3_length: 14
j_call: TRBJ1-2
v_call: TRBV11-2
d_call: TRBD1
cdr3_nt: TGTGCCAGCAGCCAAACAGGGGCCGGCATCGGCTACACCTTC
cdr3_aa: CASSQTGAGIGYTF

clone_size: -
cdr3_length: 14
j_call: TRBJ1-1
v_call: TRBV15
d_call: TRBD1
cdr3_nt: TGTGCCACCAGCAGACCCGACAGGGCGACTGAAGCTTTCTTT
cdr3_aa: CATSRPDRATEAFF

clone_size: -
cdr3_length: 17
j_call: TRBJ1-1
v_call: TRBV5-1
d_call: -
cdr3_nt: TGCGCCAGCAGCTTGGAGGGAGGGGCCGGGACGTTTACTGAAGCTTTCTTT
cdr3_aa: CASSLEGGAGTFTEAFF

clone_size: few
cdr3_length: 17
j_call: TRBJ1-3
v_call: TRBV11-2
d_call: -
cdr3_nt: TGTGCCAGCAGCCGCCGCGGGGCCCCCAGCTCTGGAAACACCATATATTTT
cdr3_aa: CASSRRGAPSSGNTIYF

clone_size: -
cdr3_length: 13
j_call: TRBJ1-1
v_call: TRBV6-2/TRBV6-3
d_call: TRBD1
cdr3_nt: TGTGCCAGCAGTGGACAGGGCCGGTCTGAAGCTTTCTTT
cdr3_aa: CASSGQGRSEAFF

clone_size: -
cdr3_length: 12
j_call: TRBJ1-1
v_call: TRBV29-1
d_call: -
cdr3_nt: TGCAGCGTCGGGGGGGCTGACACTGAAGCTTTCTTT
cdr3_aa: CSVGGADTEAFF

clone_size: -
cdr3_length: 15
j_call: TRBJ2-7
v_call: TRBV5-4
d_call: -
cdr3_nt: TGTGCCAGCAGCGCTGGTGGGCAGGGGACCCACGAGCAGTACTTC
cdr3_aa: CASSAGGQGTHEQYF

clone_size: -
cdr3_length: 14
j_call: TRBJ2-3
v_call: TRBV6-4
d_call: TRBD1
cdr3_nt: TGTGCCAGCAGTGACTCGCAGGGGGCAGATACGCAGTATTTT
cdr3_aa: CASSDSQGADTQYF

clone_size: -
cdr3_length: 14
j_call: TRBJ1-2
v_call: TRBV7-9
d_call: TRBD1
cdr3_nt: TGTGCCAGCAGCTTAGTAGGGGGCGGAAATGGCTACACCTTC
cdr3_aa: CASSLVGGGNGYTF

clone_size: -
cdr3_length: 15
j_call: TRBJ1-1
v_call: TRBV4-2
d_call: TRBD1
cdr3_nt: TGTGCCAGCAGACCAGGACAGGGGATGAACACTGAAGCTTTCTTT
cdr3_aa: CASRPGQGMNTEAFF

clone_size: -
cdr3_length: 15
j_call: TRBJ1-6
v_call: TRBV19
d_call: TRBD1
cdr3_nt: TGTGCCAGTAGTACTTCCGGGACAGGGAATTCACCCCTCCACTTT
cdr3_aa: CASSTSGTGNSPLHF

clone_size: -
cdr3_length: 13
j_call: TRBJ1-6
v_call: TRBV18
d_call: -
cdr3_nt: TGTGCCAGCTGGGCAGGGGTGGATTCACCCCTCCACTTT
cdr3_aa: CASWAGVDSPLHF

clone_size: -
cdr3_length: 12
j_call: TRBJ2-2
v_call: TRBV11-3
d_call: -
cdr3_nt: TGTGCCAGCAGCTCCCGGCGGGGGGAGCTGTTTTTT
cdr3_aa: CASSSRRGELFF

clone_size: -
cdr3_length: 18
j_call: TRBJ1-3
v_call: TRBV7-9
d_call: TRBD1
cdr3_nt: TGTGCCAGCAGCGCTCCGGGAAGGACAGGGGGCTCTGGAAACACCATATATTTT
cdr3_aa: CASSAPGRTGGSGNTIYF

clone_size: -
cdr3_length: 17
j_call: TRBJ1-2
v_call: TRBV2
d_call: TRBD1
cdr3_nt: TGTGCCAGCAGGCCCGGGACAGGGAAAGGGGGCGACTATGGCTACACCTTC
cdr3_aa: CASRPGTGKGGDYGYTF